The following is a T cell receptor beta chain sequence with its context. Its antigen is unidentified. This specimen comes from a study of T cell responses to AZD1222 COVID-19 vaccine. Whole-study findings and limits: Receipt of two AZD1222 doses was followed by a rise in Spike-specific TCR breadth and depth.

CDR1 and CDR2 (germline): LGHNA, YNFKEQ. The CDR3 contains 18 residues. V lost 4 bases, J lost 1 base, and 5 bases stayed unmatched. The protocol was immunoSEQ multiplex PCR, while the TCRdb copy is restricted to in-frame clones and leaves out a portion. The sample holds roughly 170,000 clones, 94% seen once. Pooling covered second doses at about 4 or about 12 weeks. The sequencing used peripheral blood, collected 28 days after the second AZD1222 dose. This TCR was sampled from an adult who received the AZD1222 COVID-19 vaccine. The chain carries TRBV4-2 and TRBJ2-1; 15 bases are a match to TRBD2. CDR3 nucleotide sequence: TGTGCCAGCAGCCCGAGAGGGACTAGCGGGGGGTCCTACAATGAGCAGTTCTTC. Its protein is CASSPRGTSGGSYNEQFF.